This TCR beta chain was identified in a study of T-cell memory formation after mild COVID-19. TCRdb reanalysed the 5' RACE reads using MiXCR and keeps one entry per CDR3 protein. The profile shows approximately 450,000 distinct CDR3 sequences, roughly 18% of them singletons. The CDR3 is 14 residues long. V dropped 6 bases and J dropped 5 bases, with 15 bases sitting between them. The J gene is TRBJ2-3, the V gene TRBV12-3 or TRBV12-4; no definite D call. This sequence originates from an adult woman who had mild COVID-19 (a few samples of this study predate the infection). Cell type and time point are not known. Material: PBMCs or a T cell subset sorted from them (not recorded which). The CDR3 nucleotides read TGTGCCAGCAGGCCGCCCCATGTTCAAGATACGCAGTATTTT. This sequence encodes CASRPPHVQDTQYF.